These 32 T cell receptor beta chains share one sample of origin, sequenced in a study of blood T cell repertoires in COVID-19. TCRdb's copy holds only in-frame clones and misses some; the assay was immunoSEQ multiplex PCR. Of 350,000 to 450,000 clones listed, approximately 86% are singletons. Sequencing was done on a sample of peripheral blood. The receptors were gathered from a human donor in a cohort sampled during active COVID-19.

The chain has TRBV19 and TRBJ2-7; tentative D call: TRBD2 (6 bases). The germline V and J ends were trimmed by 3 bases and 6 bases, with 18 bases remaining between them. The CDR3 covers 15 residues. Germline values: CDR1 LNHDA, CDR2 SQIVND (reference sequence). The CDR3 DNA reads TGTGCCAGTAGTATCGGAGGGGACGGGCTTCCCGAGCAGTACTTC. It yields the protein CASSIGGDGLPEQYF.

J is TRBJ2-7 and V is TRBV2; a possible D gene is TRBD2 (5 bases). Germline CDR1 reads SNHLY; CDR2 reads FYNNEI. The CDR3 extends over 14 amino acids. Trimming removed 2 bases at V and 3 bases at J, with 11 bases between. The CDR3 reads CASSELLGNYEQYF. The CDR3 DNA reads as TGTGCCAGCAGTGAACTACTCGGGAACTACGAGCAGTACTTC.

This clone appeared a single time. The CDR3: CASSQPGQGPRNEQFF. CDR3 sequence (DNA): TGTGCCAGCAGCCAACCGGGACAGGGGCCTAGGAATGAGCAGTTCTTC. The V gene is TRBV28, the J gene TRBJ2-1, with 10 bases aligning to TRBD1. Germline values: CDR1 MDHEN, CDR2 SYDVKM. V gave up 6 bases and J gave up 7 bases; unmatched junction bases: 12. This CDR3 is 16 amino acids long.

The J gene is TRBJ1-1, the V gene TRBV6-5; no firm D call. V was pared by 6 bases and J by 5 bases, with 19 bases between. This CDR3 has 15 residues. Germline lookup yields CDR1 MNHEY and CDR2 SVGAGI. Here the CDR3 DNA reads TGTGCCAGCAGGCCCGGGAGAGTGAGGCGGACTGAAGCTTTCTTT. Translation: CASRPGRVRRTEAFF.

The DNA of the CDR3 is TGTGCCAGCAGCTGGACTACGGGCGAGCAGTACTTC. As protein: CASSWTTGEQYF. The chain links TRBV7-9 to TRBJ2-7, with TRBD2 as a possible D gene (6 bases). Trimming stripped 4 bases from V and 6 bases from J, with 10 bases between. This CDR3 contains 12 residues. Germline V gene sequence: CDR1 SEHNR, CDR2 FQNEAQ (reference sequence).

This clone occurred a few times. For the CDR3, the DNA is TGTGCCAGCAGCCATCCAACTAGCGGGGGGGGCACAGATACGCAGTATTTT. Its translation: CASSHPTSGGGTDTQYF. This chain joins TRBV4-2 and TRBJ2-3, with 13 bases lining up with TRBD2. From germline, CDR1 is LGHNA and CDR2 YNFKEQ. This CDR3 is built from 17 residues. Trimming cost V 3 bases and J 1 base; bases outside gene matches: 4.

This clone has just one count. V usage is TRBV3-1 (or the pseudogene TRBV3-2) and J usage is TRBJ2-5; 12 bases agree with TRBD2. Unmatched junction bases numbered 6, after V lost 2 bases and J lost 5 bases. CDR1 is LGHDT and CDR2 is YNNKEL in the germline V gene (reference sequence). This CDR3 contains 16 residues. The CDR3 here is CASSQLAGGPWETQYF. The CDR3 region has the DNA TGTGCCAGCAGCCAACTAGCGGGGGGGCCTTGGGAGACCCAGTACTTC.

CDR3 region: CSVGKWGDRANYGYTF. Written as DNA, the CDR3 is TGCAGCGTTGGAAAGTGGGGAGACAGGGCTAACTATGGCTACACCTTC. This rearrangement joins TRBV29-1 to TRBJ1-2; 7 nucleotides line up with TRBD1. The junction had 11 bases not matched to a gene; V was cut back by 4 bases and J by 0 bases. The germline gives CDR1 SQVTM, CDR2 ANQGSEA. CDR3 length: 16 amino acids.

The chain couples TRBV3-1 (or the pseudogene TRBV3-2) to TRBJ2-7; 14 nucleotides agree with TRBD2. With V trimmed by 4 bases and J by 4 bases, 6 bases remained unmatched. The CDR3 runs to 16 residues. Germline CDR1 is LGHDT and CDR2 is YNNKEL (reference sequence). CDR3 DNA: TGTGCCAGCAGCCCCGGGACTAGCGGGAGTAGGTACGAGCAGTACTTC. It specifies CASSPGTSGSRYEQYF.

Ten or more counts support this clone. The chain has TRBV18 and TRBJ2-7; 9 bases line up with TRBD1. Germline-derived CDR1 and CDR2 are KGHSH and LQKENI. The ends lost 6 bases at V and 7 bases at J; junction bases unmatched: 7. CDR3 length equals 13 residues. In DNA, the CDR3 is TGTGCCAGCTCCCCCTCGGGACAGGGAGAGCAGTACTTC. This sequence encodes CASSPSGQGEQYF.

This chain uses TRBV5-1 with TRBJ1-4; D may be TRBD1 (6 bases). This CDR3 has 19 residues. Trimming took off 2 bases at V and 6 bases at J, with 26 bases between the two ends. Germline V gene lookup returns CDR1 SGHRS and CDR2 YFSETQ. CDR3 nucleotide sequence: TGCGCCAGCAGCTTCTCTGGGGGCCGGACCTCCAAGGAGGATGAAAAACTGTTTTTT. It translates to CASSFSGGRTSKEDEKLFF.

The chain joins TRBV7-2 to TRBJ2-1; tentative D call: TRBD2 (7 bases). The ends were cut back, 3 bases at V and 4 bases at J, with 19 bases in the middle. Germline V gene data show CDR1 as SGHTA and CDR2 as FQGNSA. The CDR3 covers 17 residues. DNA of the CDR3: TGTGCCAGCAGCTTGGGGGGGCCAGGGGCGCGGTACAATGAGCAGTTCTTC. This translates into CASSLGGPGARYNEQFF. The whole variable domain, remainder taken from reference TRBV7-2 and TRBJ2-1, is GAGVSQSPSNKVTEKGKDVELRCDPISGHTALYWYRQSLGQGLEFLIYFQGNSAPDKSGLPSDRFSAERTGGSVSTLTIQRTQQEDSAVYLCASSLGGPGARYNEQFFGPGTRLTVL.

The chain couples TRBV28 to TRBJ1-1, with D perhaps TRBD1 (5 bases). V was clipped by 3 bases and J by 0 bases, with 17 bases between them. Germline V gene lookup returns CDR1 MDHEN and CDR2 SYDVKM. The CDR3 sequence is 17 residues long. CDR3: CASSLTGGSPMNTEAFF. The CDR3 DNA sequence: TGTGCCAGCAGTTTGACGGGGGGTTCCCCAATGAACACTGAAGCTTTCTTT.

This chain connects TRBV30 to TRBJ1-2, with D perhaps matching TRBD1 (6 bases). CDR1 is GTSNPN, CDR2 SVGIG, per germline (reference sequence). Trimming took off 5 bases at V and 5 bases at J, with 21 bases between the two ends. This CDR3 spans 15 amino acids. CDR3 coding DNA: TGTGCCTGGGCATTAAATTTCGGGGGGCTGTATGGCTACACCTTC. Translating gives CAWALNFGGLYGYTF. The whole variable domain, filled in from reference TRBV30 and TRBJ1-2, reads SQTIHQWPATLVQPVGSPLSLECTVEGTSNPNLYWYRQAAGRGLQLLFYSVGIGQISSEVPQNLSASRPQDRQFILSSKKLLLSDSGFYLCAWALNFGGLYGYTFGSGTRLTVV.

This clone was seen only a few times. J is TRBJ2-5 and V is TRBV9, with TRBD1 as a possible D gene (6 bases). From germline, CDR1 is SGDLS and CDR2 YYNGEE. The ends were cut back, 4 bases at V and 5 bases at J, with 18 bases in the middle. The CDR3 spans 15 residues. For the CDR3, the DNA is TGTGCCAGCAGCCAAATCCAGGGGAGTGGGGAGACCCAGTACTTC. Translating it yields CASSQIQGSGETQYF.

This sequence joins TRBV6-5 and TRBJ2-2, with a possible D match to TRBD2 (5 bases). Germline-derived CDR1 and CDR2 are MNHEY and SVGAGI. Trimming removed 10 bases from V and 3 bases from J, with 15 bases in between. This CDR3 is built from 14 residues. CDR3 DNA: TGTGCCACCACCCGGGGAAGGGACACCGGGGAGCTGTTTTTT. Translation: CATTRGRDTGELFF.

CDR3 nucleotide sequence: TGTGCCACCAGCAGGGGGGCGGTTAGAGGCTACAGGGGCGAGACCCAGTACTTC. Its translation is CATSRGAVRGYRGETQYF. The V gene is TRBV15, the J gene TRBJ2-5, with 7 bases aligning to TRBD1. V dropped 3 bases and J dropped 5; count of bases not matched to a gene: 18. CDR1 is LNHNV and CDR2 is YYDKDF in the germline V gene (reference sequence). This CDR3 has 18 residues.

This chain uses TRBV11-2 with TRBJ2-3, with D possibly matching TRBD2 (6 bases). Trimming took off 1 base at V and 6 bases at J, with 14 bases between the two ends. Germline V lookup: CDR1 SGHAT, CDR2 FQNNGV. CDR3 length equals 15 residues. CDR3 region: CASSLGRAGRDTQYF. CDR3 sequence (DNA): TGTGCCAGCAGCTTAGGCAGGGCGGGAAGGGATACGCAGTATTTT.

The chain joins TRBV19 to TRBJ2-1; 13 bases map to TRBD2. V shed 3 bases, J shed 8 bases, and the junction held 7 bases outside the gene matches. Germline lookup yields CDR1 LNHDA and CDR2 SQIVND (reference sequence). This CDR3 region has 16 residues. CDR3 bases: TGTGCCAGTAGTATCGGAGGACTAGCGGGAGTGGATGAGCAGTTCTTC. Translating it yields CASSIGGLAGVDEQFF.

This chain joins TRBV19 and TRBJ1-5; a possible D gene is TRBD1 (6 bases). The CDR3 loop spans 13 amino acids. Deletions cut 4 bases from V and 6 bases from J, with 10 bases between. Germline assignment: CDR1 LNHDA and CDR2 SQIVND (reference sequence). DNA for the CDR3: TGTGCCAGTAGTAGTGGCAGGGGTCAGCCCCAGCATTTT. This codes for CASSSGRGQPQHF.

In its sample, this clone was seen once. The gene calls are TRBV6-5 and TRBJ2-3; a weak D match, TRBD1 (5 bases). With 0 bases removed from V and 4 bases from J, the gap between germline ends came to 8 bases. CDR1 is MNHEY and CDR2 is SVGAGI in the germline V gene. CDR3 length: 14 residues. The CDR3 spells CASSYSRGSDTQYF. In nucleotides, the CDR3 is TGTGCCAGCAGTTACTCTAGGGGCTCAGATACGCAGTATTTT.

In DNA, the CDR3 is TGTGCCAGCGGGAGGGCCGGTGCAGATACGCAGTATTTT. It translates to CASGRAGADTQYF. This chain links TRBV2 with TRBJ2-3; the match to TRBD2 covers 7 bases. This CDR3 is 13 amino acids long. V lost 8 bases and J lost 4; bases outside the gene matches: 6. CDR1 and CDR2 from the germline V gene are SNHLY and FYNNEI.

The chain links TRBV12-3 or TRBV12-4 to TRBJ1-6, with D unresolved. V shed 10 bases and J shed 13 bases, with 17 bases lying between them. The CDR3 is 12 residues long. As DNA, the CDR3 is TGTGCCACCTCACTACCCCGTGGGCCCCTCCACTTT. Its protein product is CATSLPRGPLHF.

The chain recombines TRBV6-4 with TRBJ2-2; maybe TRBD1 (6 bases). The CDR3 length is 14 residues. V lost 5 bases and J lost 1, with 8 bases in between. The germline gives CDR1 MRHNA, CDR2 SNTAGT. This chain's CDR3 is CASSPTGNTGELFF. CDR3 nucleotide sequence: TGTGCCAGCAGTCCGACAGGGAACACCGGGGAGCTGTTTTTT.

CDR3 amino acids: CASSSGADQITDTQYF. In DNA form, the CDR3 reads TGTGCCAGCAGCTCTGGGGCAGACCAAATCACAGATACGCAGTATTTT. V is TRBV11-2 and J is TRBJ2-3; maybe TRBD1 (5 bases). The V gene's germline CDR1 is SGHAT and CDR2 FQNNGV. V gave up 4 bases and J gave up 2 bases, with 16 bases separating them. The CDR3 extends over 16 amino acids.

This clone has only one observation. The chain combines TRBV9 with TRBJ2-2, with TRBD1 as a possible D gene (7 bases). CDR1 and CDR2 from the germline V gene are SGDLS and YYNGEE. The CDR3 has 16 residues. The V end was cut by 0 bases, the J end by 6 bases, with 15 bases between. This CDR3 reads CASSVGSGGGSGELFF. Here the CDR3 DNA reads TGTGCCAGCAGCGTAGGTTCAGGGGGAGGCTCCGGGGAGCTGTTTTTT.

CDR3 region: CSVDSSQETQYF. CDR3 nucleotide sequence: TGCAGCGTCGACAGTAGCCAAGAGACCCAGTACTTC. The chain recombines TRBV29-1 with TRBJ2-5; maybe TRBD1 (5 bases). Trimming left V 6 bases short and J 1 base short, with 9 bases between. In germline, CDR1 is SQVTM, CDR2 ANQGSEA. The CDR3 is made up of 12 amino acids.

This clone was seen only a few times. The chain has TRBV28 and TRBJ1-2; TRBD1 matches 7 bases. The germline V gene encodes CDR1 MDHEN and CDR2 SYDVKM. This CDR3 spans 11 amino acids. Losses at the gene ends were 6 bases for V and 8 bases for J; bases not matched to a gene: 3. This chain's CDR3 is CASRRQGGYTF. The CDR3, as DNA: TGTGCCAGCAGGCGACAGGGAGGCTACACCTTC.

Regarding this clone: The same CDR3 arises from other DNA sequences in this sample as well. This chain connects TRBV3-1 (or the pseudogene TRBV3-2) to TRBJ2-7; D remains unclear. V lost 0 bases, J lost 1 base, and 7 bases lay in between. This CDR3 comprises 14 residues. Germline loops: CDR1 LGHDT, CDR2 YNNKEL (reference sequence). CDR3 protein: CASSQDPSSYEQYF. CDR3 in DNA: TGTGCCAGCAGCCAAGACCCGTCTTCCTACGAGCAGTACTTC.

This clone occurred a few times. V gene TRBV27 combines with J gene TRBJ1-4, with 10 bases that match TRBD1. Per the germline V gene, CDR1 is MNHEY and CDR2 is SMNVEV (reference sequence). Germline trimming cut 6 bases from V and 7 bases from J; bases unmatched to any gene: 5. The CDR3 sequence is 14 residues long. The CDR3 nucleotides read TGTGCCAGCAGGCCCGACAGGGGGCGTGAAAAACTGTTTTTT. Its translation: CASRPDRGREKLFF.

The V gene is TRBV27, the J gene TRBJ1-1; D remains unclear. Germline V gene sequence: CDR1 MNHEY, CDR2 SMNVEV (reference sequence). The CDR3 spans 14 residues. V was clipped by 7 bases and J by 0 bases, with 12 bases between them. The CDR3 loop reads CASKVRGLNTEAFF. CDR3 DNA sequence: TGTGCCAGCAAGGTTAGAGGCCTGAACACTGAAGCTTTCTTT.

The sample holds a few counts of this clone. This CDR3 is CASSLGGTTYNEQFF. The CDR3 DNA reads TGTGCCAGCAGCTTGGGAGGTACTACCTACAATGAGCAGTTCTTC. This chain links TRBV5-4 with TRBJ2-1; D not certain. The V end was cut by 0 bases, the J end by 2 bases, with 9 bases between. Germline values: CDR1 SGHNT, CDR2 YYREEE (reference sequence). The CDR3 loop spans 15 amino acids. Looking up the rest from reference TRBV5-4 and TRBJ2-1 gives the full variable domain: ETGVTQSPTHLIKTRGQQVTLRCSSQSGHNTVSWYQQALGQGPQFIFQYYREEENGRGNFPPRFSGLQFPNYSSELNVNALELDDSALYLCASSLGGTTYNEQFFGPGTRLTVL.